Below are 30 T cell receptor beta chains sequenced from a single sample in a study of shared clonotypes between healthy human individuals. Assay used: immunoSEQ multiplex PCR; TCRdb lists only in-frame clones, some missing. The table includes approximately 840,000 clones, 96% detected once. The naive CD8 subset, CD45RO-negative cells positively selected for CCR7, excluded terminally differentiated effector memory CD45RA+ cells. The material sequenced was naive CD8+ T cells sorted from blood. These receptors originate from a man aged 30-40 years in good health.

This clone appeared once. The J gene is TRBJ2-3, the V gene TRBV7-6; D is possibly TRBD2 (6 bases). Trimming removed 5 bases at V and 5 bases at J, with 17 bases between. CDR1 SGHVS and CDR2 FNYEAQ come from the germline V gene. CDR3 length: 15 amino acids. CDR3 amino acids: CASSPIGGGVDTQYF. CDR3 in DNA: TGTGCCAGCAGCCCCATCGGGGGAGGAGTAGATACGCAGTATTTT. The variable domain in full, completed from reference TRBV7-6 and TRBJ2-3, reads GAGVSQSPRYKVTKRGQDVALRCDPISGHVSLYWYRQALGQGPEFLTYFNYEAQQDKSGLPNDRFSAERPEGSISTLTIQRTEQRDSAMYRCASSPIGGGVDTQYFGPGTRLTVL.

This chain joins TRBV5-6 and TRBJ2-7; D unresolved. V lost 4 bases and J 3 bases, leaving 5 bases between the germline ends. From germline, CDR1 is SGHDT and CDR2 YYEEEE. This CDR3 has 11 residues. The CDR3 protein is CASSGLYEQYF. The CDR3 nucleotides are TGTGCCAGCAGCGGGCTCTACGAGCAGTACTTC.

This clone was seen just once. The chain uses TRBV7-9 and TRBJ2-5; 8 nucleotides line up with TRBD1. Germline V gene data show CDR1 as SEHNR and CDR2 as FQNEAQ (reference sequence). J lost 4 bases, V lost 4 bases, and 2 bases had no gene match. The CDR3 loop spans 13 amino acids. The CDR3 DNA is TGTGCCAGCAGCTCCACAGGGGGAGAGACCCAGTACTTC. It translates to CASSSTGGETQYF.

The chain uses TRBV6-6 and TRBJ1-2; 7 bases map to TRBD1. CDR1 and CDR2 (germline): MNHNY, SVGAGI (reference sequence). Unmatched junction bases numbered 5, after V lost 5 bases and J lost 5 bases. This CDR3 has 13 amino acids. The CDR3 reads CASSPGQVYGYTF. The CDR3 DNA follows: TGTGCCAGCAGTCCCGGACAGGTATATGGCTACACCTTC.

The genes are TRBV7-9 and TRBJ1-1, with D possibly being TRBD1 (5 bases). This CDR3 spans 14 amino acids. The V end was cut by 1 base, the J end by 2 bases, with 8 bases between. Germline V lookup: CDR1 SEHNR, CDR2 FQNEAQ (reference sequence). CDR3 nucleotides: TGTGCCAGCAGCTTAGAGGGGCTTAACACTGAAGCTTTCTTT. It yields the protein CASSLEGLNTEAFF.

V is TRBV7-6 and J is TRBJ2-2; D is unresolved. CDR3 length: 11 amino acids. V lost 5 bases and J 10 bases, leaving 8 bases between the germline ends. The germline V gene encodes CDR1 SGHVS and CDR2 FNYEAQ. CDR3 loop: CASSPSVELFF. In nucleotides, the CDR3 is TGTGCCAGCAGCCCGAGCGTGGAGCTGTTTTTT.

As for this clone: At the DNA level, this CDR3 is encoded by other sequences in the same sample as well. V is TRBV29-1 and J is TRBJ2-3; D not certain. CDR3 size: 11 residues. CDR1 and CDR2 (germline): SQVTM, ANQGSEA. V lost 3 bases and J 3 bases, leaving 4 bases between the germline ends. As DNA, the CDR3 is TGCAGCGTTGATTTAACAGATACGCAGTATTTT. Its translation: CSVDLTDTQYF.

This clone was recorded only once. The chain links TRBV9 to TRBJ1-5, with D possibly TRBD1 on 6 matching bases. The CDR3 is made up of 16 amino acids. The ends were cut back, 0 bases at V and 2 bases at J, with 12 bases in the middle. The germline CDR1 and CDR2 sequences are SGDLS and YYNGEE. The CDR3, as DNA: TGTGCCAGCAGCGTAGGTCAGGGGATAGGCAATCAGCCCCAGCATTTT. Its protein product is CASSVGQGIGNQPQHF.

The J gene is TRBJ2-3, the V gene TRBV5-6; 11 bases fit TRBD2. V shed 4 bases and J 4 bases; nucleotides not matched to a gene: 5. Germline CDR1 SGHDT, CDR2 YYEEEE. The CDR3 is 15 residues long. The CDR3 spells CASSRRTSGPDTQYF. The CDR3 DNA sequence: TGTGCCAGCAGCCGTCGGACTAGCGGGCCAGATACGCAGTATTTT.

The V and J genes are TRBV5-6 and TRBJ2-7; D perhaps matches TRBD1 (6 bases). CDR3 length: 16 residues. CDR1 and CDR2 from the germline V gene are SGHDT and YYEEEE. V was shortened by 0 bases and J by 2 bases, with 15 bases between the two germline ends. CDR3 sequence (DNA): TGTGCCAGCAGCTTGGATCAGGGGCTTCAAACCTACGAGCAGTACTTC. This translates into CASSLDQGLQTYEQYF. Supplemented by reference TRBV5-6 and TRBJ2-7, the full variable domain reads DAGVTQSPTHLIKTRGQQVTLRCSPKSGHDTVSWYQQALGQGPQFIFQYYEEEERQRGNFPDRFSGHQFPNYSSELNVNALLLGDSALYLCASSLDQGLQTYEQYFGPGTRLTVT.

The chain links TRBV7-2 to TRBJ2-1, with 8 bases identical to TRBD2. This CDR3 has 15 residues. The trim removed 5 bases at V and 6 bases at J, leaving 9 bases unmatched. CDR1 SGHTA and CDR2 FQGNSA come from the germline V gene. CDR3 bases: TGTGCCAGCAGCGTCTATCTAGCGGGCGGCAATGAGCAGTTCTTC. Protein: CASSVYLAGGNEQFF. The full variable domain, completed using reference TRBV7-2 and TRBJ2-1, is GAGVSQSPSNKVTEKGKDVELRCDPISGHTALYWYRQSLGQGLEFLIYFQGNSAPDKSGLPSDRFSAERTGGSVSTLTIQRTQQEDSAVYLCASSVYLAGGNEQFFGPGTRLTVL.

The V call is TRBV19, the J call TRBJ1-5, with TRBD1 as a possible D gene (6 bases). With 7 bases removed from V and 0 bases from J, the gap between germline ends came to 16 bases. Germline CDR1 and CDR2: LNHDA and SQIVND (reference sequence). This CDR3 spans 16 amino acids. The CDR3 DNA follows: TGTGCCAGTACCGGACAGAACCATAATAGCAATCAGCCCCAGCATTTT. Translating gives CASTGQNHNSNQPQHF.

The chain is built from TRBV15 and TRBJ2-7, with 7 bases matching TRBD1. This CDR3 spans 15 amino acids. Trimming took 1 base from V and 1 from J; bases not matched to a gene: 4. CDR1 is LNHNV and CDR2 is YYDKDF in the germline V gene (reference sequence). The CDR3 is CATSRAGTESYEQYF. The CDR3 DNA reads TGTGCCACCAGCAGAGCTGGGACAGAATCCTACGAGCAGTACTTC.

This CDR3 reads CASSRTPTTYGYTF. CDR3 nucleotide sequence: TGTGCCAGCAGCAGGACTCCTACAACCTATGGCTACACCTTC. The V and J genes are TRBV7-9 and TRBJ1-2; D unresolved. V was pared by 5 bases and J by 4 bases, with 14 bases between. The CDR3 runs 14 residues. The germline CDR1 and CDR2 sequences are SEHNR and FQNEAQ (reference sequence).

This clone was seen a single time. The V and J genes are TRBV15 and TRBJ2-6; unclear D gene. Germline V gene data show CDR1 as LNHNV and CDR2 as YYDKDF (reference sequence). This CDR3 has 14 residues. Trimming cost V 11 bases and J 0 bases, with 11 bases left between them. DNA for the CDR3: TGTGCCTCGAGGTTGGGCTCTGGGGCCAACGTCCTGACTTTC. Protein product: CASRLGSGANVLTF.

V usage is TRBV27 and J usage is TRBJ2-7; TRBD2 is a possible D gene (6 bases). Trimming removed 2 bases at V and 5 bases at J, with 16 bases between. CDR1 and CDR2 (germline): MNHEY, SMNVEV (reference sequence). This CDR3 spans 15 amino acids. The CDR3 protein is CASSLLLGGPHEQYF. The CDR3 coding sequence is TGTGCCAGCAGTTTACTTTTGGGAGGTCCCCACGAGCAGTACTTC.

Written as DNA, the CDR3 is TGTGCCAGCCGGTCGGGGGACCGGTACAATGAGCAGTTCTTC. Translating gives CASRSGDRYNEQFF. The rearrangement links TRBV27 to TRBJ2-1; D possibly corresponds to TRBD2 (6 bases). The germline V gene encodes CDR1 MNHEY and CDR2 SMNVEV (reference sequence). The CDR3 extends over 14 amino acids. Trimming cost V 8 bases and J 4 bases, with 15 bases left between them.

This clone has a single count. The chain has TRBV5-4 and TRBJ2-3, with 7 bases matching TRBD1. The CDR3 has 17 amino acids. CDR1 is SGHNT and CDR2 is YYREEE in the germline V gene (reference sequence). V trimming: 3 bases; J trimming: 1 base; junction bases outside the gene matches: 11. In nucleotides, the CDR3 is TGTGCCAGCAGCTCGCAGACAGGGTCGATCCGCACAGATACGCAGTATTTT. Amino acid sequence: CASSSQTGSIRTDTQYF.

The chain links TRBV29-1 to TRBJ2-7; 16 nucleotides match TRBD2. The CDR3 is 16 amino acids. The V gene's germline CDR1 is SQVTM and CDR2 ANQGSEA. The V and J ends lost 4 bases and 2 bases, in that order; junction bases with no gene match: 5. CDR3 region: CSVVGTSGRDPYEQYF. CDR3 DNA: TGCAGCGTTGTGGGGACTAGCGGGAGGGACCCCTACGAGCAGTACTTC.

The chain uses TRBV27 and TRBJ1-1; 7 bases match TRBD1. Per germline, CDR1 MNHEY and CDR2 SMNVEV (reference sequence). The V and J ends lost 2 bases and 9 bases, in that order; junction bases with no gene match: 9. The CDR3 consists of 14 residues. The CDR3 coding sequence is TGTGCCAGCAGTTTACTCCGACAGGGCGATCAAGCTTTCTTT. Protein: CASSLLRQGDQAFF.

The chain employs TRBV6-5 and TRBJ2-5; 8 positions match TRBD1. The germline CDR1 and CDR2 sequences are MNHEY and SVGAGI. The J segment lost 5 bases and the V segment lost 2 bases, leaving 7 bases of the junction unmatched. The CDR3 spans 15 residues. The DNA for the CDR3 is TGTGCCAGCAGTTACGGGACAGGACCACGGGAGACCCAGTACTTC. This translates into CASSYGTGPRETQYF.

The chain uses TRBV5-4 and TRBJ2-7; D uncertain. The germline gives CDR1 SGHNT, CDR2 YYREEE (reference sequence). This CDR3 region has 13 residues. The V end lost 4 bases, the J end lost 4 bases, and 12 bases lay between the germline ends. This CDR3 is CASSQPDNYEQYF. Here the CDR3 DNA reads TGTGCCAGCAGCCAACCAGACAATTACGAGCAGTACTTC.

This chain links TRBV9 with TRBJ1-2; 7 bases agree with TRBD1. Germline V gene data show CDR1 as SGDLS and CDR2 as YYNGEE. V was clipped by 5 bases and J by 9 bases; unmatched bases: 10. The CDR3 extends over 13 amino acids. DNA for the CDR3: TGTGCCAGCAGTACCGGGACAGAACTGCGCTACACCTTC. Translating gives CASSTGTELRYTF.

V usage is TRBV29-1 and J usage is TRBJ2-3; D tentatively fits TRBD1 or TRBD2 (6 bases each). Germline lookup yields CDR1 SQVTM and CDR2 ANQGSEA. V shed 6 bases and J shed 6 bases, with 25 bases lying between them. This CDR3 contains 16 residues. The CDR3 DNA follows: TGCAGCGTCGCTACCTTGATGGGGGGCGCGGGGGATACGCAGTATTTT. Protein product: CSVATLMGGAGDTQYF.

The V and J genes are TRBV7-9 and TRBJ2-1, with 11 bases that match TRBD2. Germline lookup yields CDR1 SEHNR and CDR2 FQNEAQ (reference sequence). V trimming: 5 bases; J trimming: 6 bases; junction bases outside the gene matches: 6. CDR3 length: 15 amino acids. The CDR3 reads CASSLTSGNPNEQFF. DNA of the CDR3: TGTGCCAGCAGCCTGACTAGCGGGAACCCCAATGAGCAGTTCTTC.

This chain joins TRBV9 and TRBJ2-1; the D is unclear. Germline CDR1 and CDR2: SGDLS and YYNGEE. Trimming left V 0 bases short and J 2 bases short, with 9 bases between. The CDR3 sequence is 15 residues long. DNA of the CDR3: TGTGCCAGCAGCGTAGCTGGGGAACCCTACAATGAGCAGTTCTTC. Amino acids: CASSVAGEPYNEQFF.

This rearrangement joins TRBV7-4 to TRBJ1-1, with D possibly matching TRBD1 (6 bases). The CDR3 is made up of 13 amino acids. Per the germline V gene, CDR1 is SGHVT and CDR2 is SQSDAQ. With 5 bases removed from V and 4 bases from J, the gap between germline ends came to 11 bases. The DNA for the CDR3 is TGTGCCAGCAGCACAGCAGGGGCCACTGAAGCTTTCTTT. The encoded protein is CASSTAGATEAFF.

V usage is TRBV7-9 and J usage is TRBJ1-1, with D tentatively TRBD1 (5 bases). CDR3 length: 15 amino acids. Germline V lookup: CDR1 SEHNR, CDR2 FQNEAQ (reference sequence). The V end lost 4 bases, the J end lost 1 base, and 13 bases lay between the germline ends. The CDR3 bases are TGTGCCAGCAGCTGGCCGCGGGGGAAGAACACTGAAGCTTTCTTT. Translation: CASSWPRGKNTEAFF.

The V call is TRBV4-1, the J call TRBJ2-7; the match to TRBD1 covers 7 bases. The CDR3 contains 13 residues. Germline V gene lookup returns CDR1 MGHRA and CDR2 YSYEKL. The V and J ends lost 5 bases and 6 bases, in that order; junction bases with no gene match: 7. The CDR3 DNA sequence: TGCGCCAGCAGCTACTTTCCAGGGGGCGAGCAGTACTTC. Translating it yields CASSYFPGGEQYF.

The V gene is TRBV5-6, the J gene TRBJ1-1; D unresolved. From germline, CDR1 is SGHDT and CDR2 YYEEEE. CDR3 size: 18 residues. Deletions cut 0 bases from V and 4 bases from J, with 22 bases between. The CDR3, as DNA: TGTGCCAGCAGCTTGGGTGCAGCCAAAACGACCCCCAGCACTGAAGCTTTCTTT. It translates to CASSLGAAKTTPSTEAFF.